These T cell receptor beta chains were read from a single sample in a study of blood T cell repertoires in COVID-19. Sequenced by immunoSEQ multiplex PCR; TCRdb stores in-frame clones only, minus some. The table lists about 77,000 clones, 75% to 90% of them singletons. The sample taken for sequencing was peripheral blood. The receptors were gathered from a woman in her 70s with acute or convalescent COVID-19. The CDR3 runs from the conserved cysteine through the conserved F or W. A D gene is named only where the DNA matches it firmly. Clone size is not always given. Where it is, it says once, few, many or a class for expanded clones.

TRBJ2-3 | . | TRBV4-3 | TRBD2 | CASSQGGLVTDTQYF | TGCGCCAGCAGCCAAGGAGGACTAGTCACAGATACGCAGTATTTT
TRBJ1-5 | . | TRBV7-2 | . | CASSRGHSNQPQHF | TGTGCCAGCAGCCGGGGACATAGCAATCAGCCCCAGCATTTT
TRBJ2-5 | . | TRBV24-1 | . | CATAEGHQETQYF | TGTGCCACCGCGGAGGGTCACCAAGAGACCCAGTACTTC
TRBJ1-1 | . | TRBV29-1 | TRBD1 | CSVLGGQGVGTEAFF | TGCAGCGTCCTGGGTGGACAGGGAGTTGGCACTGAAGCTTTCTTT
TRBJ2-1 | . | TRBV9 | TRBD2 | CASSPRGSGISYNEQFF | TGTGCCAGCAGCCCCCGAGGAAGCGGGATATCCTACAATGAGCAGTTCTTC
TRBJ1-5 | . | TRBV4-3 | . | CASSQDRQGLQPQHF | TGCGCCAGCAGCCAAGATCGGCAGGGCCTACAGCCCCAGCATTTT
TRBJ1-2 | . | TRBV11-1 | . | CASSLGGHGGYTF | TGTGCCAGCAGCCTCGGGGGGCACGGTGGCTACACCTTC
TRBJ1-2 | few | TRBV6-5 | TRBD1 | CASNTGGYYGYTF | TGTGCCAGCAATACAGGGGGTTACTATGGCTACACCTTC
TRBJ1-1 | . | TRBV5-4 | . | CASSYQTLNTEAFF | TGTGCCAGCAGCTACCAGACATTGAACACTGAAGCTTTCTTT
TRBJ2-2 | . | TRBV11-2 | . | CASSPKGAGGELFF | TGTGCCAGCAGCCCCAAAGGGGCGGGAGGGGAGCTGTTTTTT
TRBJ1-1 | . | TRBV7-2 | . | CASSLRQLNTEAFF | TGTGCCAGCAGCTTACGACAATTGAACACTGAAGCTTTCTTT
TRBJ1-1 | . | TRBV4-2 | . | CASSADRMNTEAFF | TGTGCCAGCAGCGCGGACAGAATGAACACTGAAGCTTTCTTT
TRBJ1-2 | few | TRBV6-5 | . | CASSYGGQNNYGYTF | TGTGCCAGCAGTTACGGGGGACAAAATAACTATGGCTACACCTTC
TRBJ2-1 | few | TRBV5-1 | . | CASSLDGGSSYNEQFF | TGCGCCAGCAGCTTGGATGGGGGGAGCTCCTACAATGAGCAGTTCTTC
TRBJ1-1 | once | TRBV20-1 | TRBD1 | CSASDLYRGTEAFF | TGCAGTGCTAGTGATCTCTACAGGGGCACTGAAGCTTTCTTT
TRBJ1-2 | . | TRBV5-1 | . | CASRIEGFYGYTF | TGCGCCAGCAGGATAGAGGGCTTCTATGGCTACACCTTC
TRBJ2-2 | . | TRBV5-4 | . | CASSWDYTGELFF | TGTGCCAGCAGCTGGGACTACACCGGGGAGCTGTTTTTT
TRBJ1-2 | . | TRBV9 | TRBD1 | CASSVDRGHYGYTF | TGTGCCAGCAGCGTAGACAGGGGGCATTATGGCTACACCTTC
TRBJ1-2 | . | TRBV4-1 | . | CASSQVGRVEYGYTF | TGCGCCAGCAGCCAAGTAGGCAGGGTTGAATATGGCTACACCTTC
TRBJ2-2 | . | TRBV7-2 | TRBD1 | CASSRGTGVTGELFF | TGTGCCAGCAGCCGCGGGACAGGGGTCACCGGGGAGCTGTTTTTT
TRBJ2-3 | . | TRBV7-9 | TRBD2 | CASSLAPSGGINTQYF | TGTGCCAGCAGCTTAGCGCCTAGCGGGGGGATAAATACGCAGTATTTT
TRBJ2-1 | once | TRBV15 | . | CATSSSDNEQFF | TGTGCCACCAGCAGTTCAGACAATGAGCAGTTCTTC
TRBJ2-3 | . | TRBV10-3 | TRBD1 | CAISEGTETDTQYF | TGTGCCATCAGTGAGGGGACAGAAACAGATACGCAGTATTTT
TRBJ2-1 | . | TRBV15 | . | CATSRTAGPSSYNEQFF | TGTGCCACCAGCAGGACCGCGGGCCCCAGCTCCTACAATGAGCAGTTCTTC
TRBJ1-6 | . | TRBV7-8 | . | CASSPFNSPLHF | TGTGCCAGCAGCCCCTTTAATTCACCCCTCCACTTT
TRBJ1-2 | . | TRBV29-1 | TRBD1 | CSVLPRQGLVYGYTF | TGCAGCGTTCTACCCCGACAGGGTCTGGTCTATGGCTACACCTTC
TRBJ2-3 | . | TRBV7-2 | TRBD2 | CASSPGLLAGGRADTQYF | TGTGCCAGCAGCCCGGGCTTATTAGCGGGGGGGCGGGCAGATACGCAGTATTTT
TRBJ1-4 | few | TRBV19 | . | CASSTQGLGEKLFF | TGTGCCAGTAGTACGCAGGGACTGGGTGAAAAACTGTTTTTT
TRBJ1-1 | . | TRBV5-5 | . | CASSLAIGGTEAFF | TGTGCCAGCAGCTTGGCCATCGGGGGCACTGAAGCTTTCTTT
TRBJ2-3 | . | TRBV27 | TRBD2 | CASSWRGGGGTDTQYF | TGTGCCAGCAGTTGGAGGGGGGGCGGGGGGACAGATACGCAGTATTTT
TRBJ2-5 | . | TRBV18 | TRBD2 | CASSPPTSGQTQYF | TGTGCCAGCTCACCACCGACTAGCGGACAGACCCAGTACTTC
TRBJ1-2 | . | TRBV12-3/TRBV12-4 | . | CASSPNSLGYTF | TGTGCCAGCAGTCCGAACAGTCTTGGCTACACCTTC
TRBJ2-6 | . | TRBV5-6 | . | CASSLGGDPFRSVLTF | TGTGCCAGCAGCTTGGGGGGGGACCCTTTTCGTAGCGTCCTGACTTTC
TRBJ2-2 | . | TRBV11-2 | . | CASSLEGQADTGELFF | TGTGCCAGCAGCTTAGAGGGTCAGGCCGACACCGGGGAGCTGTTTTTT
TRBJ2-1 | . | TRBV27 | TRBD2 | CASSWLTPLLAGVYNEQFF | TGTGCCAGCAGTTGGCTAACTCCCTTGCTAGCGGGAGTCTACAATGAGCAGTTCTTC
TRBJ1-2 | . | TRBV5-6 | . | CASSLVGIYGYTF | TGTGCCAGCAGCTTGGTCGGGATATATGGCTACACCTTC
TRBJ1-1 | . | TRBV6-2/TRBV6-3 | . | CASSYSRWNTEAFF | TGTGCCAGCAGTTACTCGAGATGGAACACTGAAGCTTTCTTT
TRBJ2-3 | . | TRBV23-1 | TRBD1 | CASIPMGRDSGTDTQYF | TGCGCCAGCATCCCAATGGGCCGGGACAGTGGCACAGATACGCAGTATTTT
TRBJ1-5 | . | TRBV24-1 | . | CATSESGTSNQPQHF | TGTGCCACCAGTGAGTCCGGGACTTCGAACCAGCCCCAGCATTTT
TRBJ1-2 | few | TRBV6-2/TRBV6-3 | TRBD1 | CASSHQDRAILVGGYTF | TGTGCCAGCAGTCATCAGGACAGGGCCATCCTCGTTGGCGGCTACACCTTC
TRBJ1-2 | . | TRBV5-4 | TRBD1 | CASSRGQVGYGYTF | TGTGCCAGCAGCCGGGGACAGGTGGGATATGGCTACACCTTC
TRBJ2-5 | . | TRBV5-1 | . | CASSLMGAVQETQYF | TGCGCCAGCAGCCTGATGGGGGCCGTGCAAGAGACCCAGTACTTC
TRBJ2-3 | once | TRBV11-3 | TRBD1 | CASSLDYRGPGTDTQYF | TGTGCCAGCAGCTTAGACTACAGGGGGCCGGGCACAGATACGCAGTATTTT
TRBJ2-7 | . | TRBV7-2 | . | CASSLGGVNYEQYF | TGTGCCAGCAGCTTAGGGGGAGTGAACTACGAGCAGTACTTC
TRBJ2-2 | . | TRBV7-2 | . | CASSTPGSYTGELFF | TGTGCCAGCAGCACCCCCGGGTCCTACACCGGGGAGCTGTTTTTT